Reported below is one T cell receptor beta chain. This specimen comes from a study of shared clonotypes between healthy human individuals. This CDR3 spans 15 amino acids. Trimming took off 6 bases at V and 3 bases at J, with 14 bases between the two ends. Looked up from germline, CDR1 is MNHNY and CDR2 is SVGAGI (reference sequence). Sequencing was performed with immunoSEQ multiplex PCR; in TCRdb, only in-frame clones are kept and a portion is missing. The repertoire holds 2 million to 2.5 million clones, with almost 96% as singletons. This sequence was found in a man aged 18 to 30 in good health. The specimen sequenced was naive CD4+ T cells sorted from blood. The subset was: CD45RA+ positively selected. V usage is TRBV6-6 and J usage is TRBJ2-2, with D unresolved. The CDR3 sequence: CASRIGQRYTGELFF. The CDR3 coding sequence is TGTGCCAGCAGGATAGGCCAGAGGTACACCGGGGAGCTGTTTTTT.